These 8 T cell receptor beta chains came from one sample sequenced in a study of monozygotic twins with inflammatory bowel disease. TCRdb re-called the 5' RACE reads; every CDR3 protein appears as one record, without DNA. Across roughly 330,000 distinct CDR3 sequences, the top ten clones capture roughly 2% of the sample. The sequencing sample was made of blood. Receptor source: a human donor with ulcerative colitis or Crohn's disease, or a healthy co-twin of an affected twin (not recorded which).

The rearrangement uses TRBV6-2 or TRBV6-3 and TRBJ1-5; TCRdb's D gene call, TRBD1, goes unchecked for lack of DNA. The CDR3 consists of 16 residues. Germline V CDR1 and CDR2: MNHEY, SVGEGT. CDR3 protein: CASGPPWTGANQPQHF.

CDR3 sequence: CASSLYQGRSDTQYF. The chain carries TRBV7-9 and TRBJ2-3; the TCRdb call, TRBD1, lacks DNA for checking. The CDR3 runs to 15 residues. CDR1 and CDR2 (germline): SEHNR, FQNEAQ (reference sequence).

The V and J genes are TRBV4-2 and TRBJ2-7; TCRdb's D call, TRBD1, is unchecked because there is no DNA. Germline loops: CDR1 LGHNA, CDR2 YNFKEQ. This CDR3 has 15 residues. CDR3 loop: CASSAGQAVVYEQYF.

The J gene is TRBJ1-2, the V gene TRBV7-2; absent DNA, TCRdb's TRBD1 call cannot be checked. Germline CDR1 SGHTA, CDR2 FQGNSA. The CDR3 is made up of 12 amino acids. CDR3 in amino acids: CASRGADKGYTF.

The chain has TRBV7-6 and TRBJ1-5; checking the TCRdb D call of TRBD1 is not possible without DNA. CDR1 is SGHVS, CDR2 FNYEAQ, per germline. The CDR3 loop spans 14 amino acids. The chain's CDR3 is CASSLGGGRQPQHF.

CDR3 protein: CASSTRPPGGVNEQFF. The V call is TRBV21-1, the J call TRBJ2-1; without DNA, the TCRdb call of TRBD2 cannot be checked. TRBV21-1 is shown as a pseudogene. The CDR3 extends over 16 amino acids.

This sequence joins TRBV5-1 and TRBJ2-7; TCRdb names TRBD1, which stays unverified in the absence of DNA. Germline V gene lookup returns CDR1 SGHRS and CDR2 YFSETQ. This CDR3 contains 14 residues. The CDR3 protein is CASSPSGPTYEQYF.

This chain connects TRBV7-9 to TRBJ1-4; with no DNA, the TCRdb D assignment of TRBD1 cannot be verified. Germline V gives CDR1 SEHNR, CDR2 FQNEAQ (reference sequence). The CDR3 has 16 residues. The chain's CDR3 is CASSLTGRGTNEKLFF.